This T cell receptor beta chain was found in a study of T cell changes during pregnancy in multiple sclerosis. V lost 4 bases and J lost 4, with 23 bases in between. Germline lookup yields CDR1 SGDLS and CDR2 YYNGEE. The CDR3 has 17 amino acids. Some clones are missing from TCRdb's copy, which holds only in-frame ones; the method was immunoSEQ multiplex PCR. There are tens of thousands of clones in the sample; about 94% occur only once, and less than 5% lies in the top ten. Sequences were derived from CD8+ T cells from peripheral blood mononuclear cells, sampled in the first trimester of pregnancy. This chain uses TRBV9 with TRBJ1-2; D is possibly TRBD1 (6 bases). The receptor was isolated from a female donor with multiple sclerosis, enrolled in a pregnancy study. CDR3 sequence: CASSPYGTSGTIYGYTF. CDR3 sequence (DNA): TGTGCCAGCAGCCCCTATGGAACGTCCGGGACAATCTATGGCTACACCTTC.